The 22 T cell receptor beta chains presented below share a single source sample, sequenced in a study of blood T cell repertoires in COVID-19. The table came from immunoSEQ multiplex PCR; TCRdb's copy has only in-frame clones and leaves some out. The data contain about 250,000 clones, roughly 80% of them singletons. The sequencing sample was made of peripheral blood. These receptors were obtained from a woman older than 75 with active or convalescent COVID-19.

The chain recombines TRBV3-1 (or the pseudogene TRBV3-2) with TRBJ1-5; no reliable D call. CDR1 LGHDT and CDR2 YNNKEL come from the germline V gene (reference sequence). V lost 3 bases and J 4 bases, leaving 7 bases between the germline ends. The CDR3 contains 13 residues. The CDR3, as DNA: TGTGCCAGCAGCCAGTATCAGAATCAGCCCCAGCATTTT. Protein sequence: CASSQYQNQPQHF.

J is TRBJ1-5 and V is TRBV7-9; maybe TRBD1 (6 bases). The CDR3 consists of 19 residues. V lost 2 bases, J lost 3 bases, and 23 bases lay in between. The germline V gene encodes CDR1 SEHNR and CDR2 FQNEAQ (reference sequence). CDR3 amino acids: CASSLPKPGTLSPNQPQHF. The CDR3 region has the DNA TGTGCCAGCAGCTTACCCAAGCCCGGGACATTAAGCCCCAATCAGCCCCAGCATTTT.

The V call is TRBV15, the J call TRBJ1-1, with TRBD1 identical over 12 bases. Trimming cost V 3 bases and J 7 bases; bases outside gene matches: 9. The CDR3 sequence is 16 residues long. CDR1 LNHNV and CDR2 YYDKDF come from the germline V gene (reference sequence). The CDR3 is CATSRDAGTGGSEAFF. In nucleotides, the CDR3 is TGTGCCACCAGCAGGGATGCCGGGACAGGGGGCAGTGAAGCTTTCTTT.

V usage is TRBV2 and J usage is TRBJ2-7; TRBD2 might be the D (6 bases). CDR1 is SNHLY, CDR2 FYNNEI, per germline. This CDR3 region has 13 residues. Trimming cost V 7 bases and J 3 bases, with 13 bases left between them. CDR3 nucleotide sequence: TGTGCCAGCATAGGAGGGATTCGCTACGAGCAGTACTTC. Translated: CASIGGIRYEQYF. Full variable domain (missing parts from reference TRBV2 and TRBJ2-7): EPEVTQTPSHQVTQMGQEVILRCVPISNHLYFYWYRQILGQKVEFLVSFYNNEISEKSEIFDDQFSVERPDGSNFTLKIRSTKLEDSAMYFCASIGGIRYEQYFGPGTRLTVT.

This chain links TRBV5-1 with TRBJ2-2, with D perhaps matching TRBD1 (6 bases). Germline loops: CDR1 SGHRS, CDR2 YFSETQ. V was clipped by 4 bases and J by 5 bases, with 12 bases between them. CDR3 length equals 14 residues. The DNA for the CDR3 is TGCGCCAGCAGCCCTAACAGGGAAACCGGGGAGCTGTTTTTT. Amino acid sequence: CASSPNRETGELFF. The entire variable domain, with the rest obtained from reference TRBV5-1 and TRBJ2-2, is as follows: KAGVTQTPRYLIKTRGQQVTLSCSPISGHRSVSWYQQTPGQGLQFLFEYFSETQRNKGNFPGRFSGRQFSNSRSEMNVSTLELGDSALYLCASSPNRETGELFFGEGSRLTVL.

The chain uses TRBV29-1 and TRBJ1-1; weak D call: TRBD1 (6 bases). V was pared by 7 bases and J by 1 base, with 13 bases between. Germline V CDR1 and CDR2: SQVTM, ANQGSEA. The length of the CDR3 is 13 residues. The CDR3 DNA reads TGCAGCGCTACGGACAGTCGGAACACTGAAGCTTTCTTT. Translated, it gives CSATDSRNTEAFF. Full variable domain (outside the CDR3, taken from reference TRBV29-1 and TRBJ1-1): SAVISQKPSRDICQRGTSLTIQCQVDSQVTMMFWYRQQPGQSLTLIATANQGSEATYESGFVIDKFPISRPNLTFSTLTVSNMSPEDSSIYLCSATDSRNTEAFFGQGTRLTVV.

This chain connects TRBV6-5 to TRBJ1-3; D not certain. Per the germline V gene, CDR1 is MNHEY and CDR2 is SVGAGI. The V end lost 10 bases, the J end lost 0 bases, and 10 bases lay between the germline ends. There are 13 residues in the CDR3. The CDR3 is CATPRDSGNTIYF. CDR3 nucleotides: TGTGCCACCCCGAGAGACTCTGGAAACACCATATATTTT.

The chain links TRBV6-5 to TRBJ1-1, with D uncertain. Trimming cost V 4 bases and J 0 bases, with 9 bases left between them. The germline gives CDR1 MNHEY, CDR2 SVGAGI. The CDR3 sequence is 14 residues long. The CDR3 DNA reads as TGTGCCAGCAGTTTCGCAGACATGAACACTGAAGCTTTCTTT. Amino acids: CASSFADMNTEAFF.

V gene TRBV5-1 combines with J gene TRBJ2-5; 11 positions match TRBD2. CDR1 and CDR2 (germline): SGHRS, YFSETQ. This CDR3 has 15 amino acids. The V gene end was trimmed by 3 bases and the J gene end by 5 bases; junction bases not matched to a gene: 6. The CDR3 spells CASSSITSGGETQYF. The CDR3 bases are TGCGCCAGCAGCTCGATAACTAGCGGGGGTGAGACCCAGTACTTC.

The V gene is TRBV14, the J gene TRBJ2-3, with 11 bases fitting TRBD2. This CDR3 spans 17 amino acids. Looked up from germline, CDR1 is SGHDN and CDR2 is FVKESK. J lost 6 bases, V lost 5 bases, and 13 bases had no gene match. The CDR3 DNA sequence: TGTGCCAGCAGCATAGCGGGGGGGCGCATCGCAGGGGATACGCAGTATTTT. Residues: CASSIAGGRIAGDTQYF.

V is TRBV9 and J is TRBJ2-7; D not certain. The V gene's germline CDR1 is SGDLS and CDR2 YYNGEE. V was cut by 0 bases and J by 3 bases, with 7 bases left in between. CDR3 size: 13 residues. CDR3 sequence (DNA): TGTGCCAGCAGCGTAGGGCCAGGCTACGAGCAGTACTTC. Translating gives CASSVGPGYEQYF.

This chain joins TRBV29-1 and TRBJ1-4; perhaps TRBD1 as D (5 bases). Germline V gives CDR1 SQVTM, CDR2 ANQGSEA. V lost 7 bases, J lost 8 bases, and 17 bases lay in between. This CDR3 contains 13 residues. CDR3: CSAHWGGREKLFF. Written as DNA, the CDR3 is TGCAGCGCTCACTGGGGGGGAAGGGAAAAACTGTTTTTT.

V usage is TRBV6-5 and J usage is TRBJ1-2; possibly TRBD1 for D (6 bases). Trimming pared 6 bases from V and 4 bases from J, leaving 12 bases between. Per the germline V gene, CDR1 is MNHEY and CDR2 is SVGAGI. This CDR3 has 13 residues. DNA of the CDR3: TGTGCCAGCAGCTGGGGCAGGGGCTATGGCTACACCTTC. It encodes CASSWGRGYGYTF.

This chain uses TRBV5-1 with TRBJ1-6; D remains unclear. The length of the CDR3 is 17 residues. V was cut by 0 bases and J by 0 bases, with 10 bases left in between. CDR1 is SGHRS, CDR2 YFSETQ, per germline. In nucleotides, the CDR3 is TGCGCCAGCAGCTTGGGCCTAGGCAGCTCCTATAATTCACCCCTCCACTTT. It yields the protein CASSLGLGSSYNSPLHF.

CDR3 DNA sequence: TGCGCCAGCAGCTTGAGGACAGGAGGTTCGGGCGAGCAGTACTTC. Its protein is CASSLRTGGSGEQYF. The chain uses TRBV5-1 and TRBJ2-7; 7 bases agree with TRBD1. Germline CDR1 reads SGHRS; CDR2 reads YFSETQ. The CDR3 totals 15 residues. V shed 1 base and J 6 bases; nucleotides not matched to a gene: 10.

The chain carries TRBV7-9 and TRBJ1-1; 9 nucleotides align to TRBD1. Trimming cost V 3 bases and J 0 bases; bases outside gene matches: 11. Germline CDR1 SEHNR, CDR2 FQNEAQ (reference sequence). The CDR3 contains 18 residues. The CDR3 coding sequence is TGTGCCAGCAGCTTCCCGGGACAGGGTAGGAAGATGAACACTGAAGCTTTCTTT. Residues: CASSFPGQGRKMNTEAFF.

Written as DNA, the CDR3 is TGCGCCAGCAGCACCCTCCAGGGCGGAGAAAAACTGTTTTTT. Translating it yields CASSTLQGGEKLFF. The chain is built from TRBV5-1 and TRBJ1-4; weak D call: TRBD1 (5 bases). Trimming removed 4 bases at V and 8 bases at J, with 15 bases between. Germline CDR1 SGHRS, CDR2 YFSETQ. The CDR3 has 14 amino acids.

This clone was observed a handful of times. This chain connects TRBV5-3 to TRBJ1-5, with 8 bases fitting TRBD1. TRBV5-3 belongs to the ORF category, with a function that is uncertain. V was pared by 2 bases and J by 9 bases, with 7 bases of the junction left unmatched. CDR3 length equals 14 residues. The chain's CDR3 is CARSFGTGKGPQHF. In DNA form, the CDR3 reads TGTGCCAGAAGCTTTGGGACAGGTAAAGGGCCCCAGCATTTT.

The chain recombines TRBV18 with TRBJ2-7; D not resolved. The V and J ends lost 2 bases and 1 base respectively, with 6 bases between them. The germline CDR1 and CDR2 sequences are KGHSH and LQKENI. The CDR3 loop spans 13 amino acids. CDR3 coding DNA: TGTGCCAGCTCACCATCTCTTTCCTACGAGCAGTACTTC. Its translation: CASSPSLSYEQYF.

V and J are TRBV10-2 and TRBJ1-2; perhaps TRBD1 as D (6 bases). The ends were cut back, 2 bases at V and 4 bases at J, with 11 bases in the middle. This CDR3 is built from 14 residues. Germline V gives CDR1 WSHSY, CDR2 SAAADI. CDR3 in amino acids: CASSEIRGIYGYTF. CDR3 in DNA: TGCGCCAGCAGTGAGATTAGGGGGATCTATGGCTACACCTTC.

A remark on this clone: At the DNA level, this CDR3 is encoded by other sequences in the same sample as well. The chain combines TRBV5-1 with TRBJ2-5; D gene ambiguous. The germline V gene has CDR1 SGHRS and CDR2 YFSETQ. Trimming removed 0 bases from V and 2 bases from J, with 5 bases in between. This CDR3 region has 13 residues. CDR3 region: CASSLARQETQYF. The CDR3 DNA sequence: TGCGCCAGCAGCTTGGCCAGGCAAGAGACCCAGTACTTC.

The V call is TRBV5-1, the J call TRBJ1-2; D perhaps matches TRBD1 (5 bases). The CDR3 contains 13 residues. Trimming shortened V by 4 bases and J by 7 bases, and 14 bases separated the two germline ends. The germline CDR1 and CDR2 sequences are SGHRS and YFSETQ. The DNA of the CDR3 is TGCGCCAGCAGCGGCGGTGGGGGAGGTGGCTACACCTTC. It codes for CASSGGGGGGYTF.